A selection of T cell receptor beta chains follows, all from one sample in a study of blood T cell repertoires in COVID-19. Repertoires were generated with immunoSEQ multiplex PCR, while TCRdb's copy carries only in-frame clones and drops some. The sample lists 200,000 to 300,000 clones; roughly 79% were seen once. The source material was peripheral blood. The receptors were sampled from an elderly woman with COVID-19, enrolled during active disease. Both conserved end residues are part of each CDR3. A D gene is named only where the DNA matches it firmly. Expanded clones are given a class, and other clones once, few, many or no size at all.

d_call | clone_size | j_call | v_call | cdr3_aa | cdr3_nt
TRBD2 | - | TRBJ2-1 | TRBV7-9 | CASSLELAGANEQFF | TGTGCCAGCAGCTTAGAACTAGCGGGAGCCAATGAGCAGTTCTTC
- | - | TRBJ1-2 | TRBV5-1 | CASSPRGIYGYTF | TGCGCCAGCAGCCCCAGGGGCATCTATGGCTACACCTTC
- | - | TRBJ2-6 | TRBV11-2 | CASSSRLTGANVLTF | TGTGCCAGCAGCAGCAGACTTACTGGGGCCAACGTCCTGACTTTC
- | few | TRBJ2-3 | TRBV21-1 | CASSTWGASGSLTDTQYF | TGTGCCAGCAGCACTTGGGGGGCTAGCGGGAGTCTGACAGATACGCAGTATTTT
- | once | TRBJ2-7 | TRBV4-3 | CASSQARTATYEQYF | TGCGCCAGCAGCCAAGCCCGGACAGCGACCTACGAGCAGTACTTC
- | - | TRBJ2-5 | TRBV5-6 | CASSLKTGSETQYF | TGTGCCAGCAGCTTGAAGACGGGGTCAGAGACCCAGTACTTC
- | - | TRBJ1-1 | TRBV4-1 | CASSQVGGNTEAFF | TGCGCCAGCAGCCAAGTGGGGGGGAACACTGAAGCTTTCTTT
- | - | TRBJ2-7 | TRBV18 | CASSPLQGTYEQYF | TGTGCCAGCTCACCACTTCAGGGGACCTACGAGCAGTACTTC
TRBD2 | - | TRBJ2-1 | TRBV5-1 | CASSFFREDNEQFF | TGCGCCAGCAGCTTTTTTCGGGAGGACAATGAGCAGTTCTTC
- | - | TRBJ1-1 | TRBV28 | CASSLLTAGDTEAFF | TGTGCCAGCAGTTTATTAACGGCAGGGGATACTGAAGCTTTCTTT
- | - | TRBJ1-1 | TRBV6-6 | CASSYSSRRTGEAFF | TGTGCCAGCAGTTACTCCTCAAGGAGAACAGGTGAAGCTTTCTTT
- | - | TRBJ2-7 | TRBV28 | CASSSAPTSSYEQYF | TGTGCCAGCAGTTCCGCACCAACCAGCTCCTACGAGCAGTACTTC
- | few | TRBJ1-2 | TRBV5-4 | CASSLTGGAFSNYGYTF | TGTGCCAGCAGCTTGACCGGGGGGGCCTTTTCTAACTATGGCTACACCTTC
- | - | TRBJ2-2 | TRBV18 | CASSPYSGELFF | TGTGCCAGCTCACCATATTCCGGGGAGCTGTTTTTT
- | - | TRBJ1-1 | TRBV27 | CASTAWGRGLSTEAFF | TGTGCCAGCACTGCCTGGGGCAGGGGCCTTAGCACTGAAGCTTTCTTT
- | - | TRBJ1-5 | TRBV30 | CAWSVAQGSQPQHF | TGTGCCTGGAGTGTAGCGCAGGGAAGTCAGCCCCAGCATTTT
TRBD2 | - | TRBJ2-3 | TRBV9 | CASSVDPGTSGGAGTQYF | TGTGCCAGCAGCGTAGACCCCGGGACTAGCGGGGGGGCCGGTACGCAGTATTTT
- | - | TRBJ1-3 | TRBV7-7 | CASSLVGAPRGSLGTIYF | TGTGCTAGCAGCTTAGTCGGGGCCCCCAGGGGAAGCCTCGGCACCATATATTTT
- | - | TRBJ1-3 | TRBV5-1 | CASSLVGLSGNTIYF | TGCGCCAGCAGCTTGGTGGGACTCTCTGGAAACACCATATATTTT
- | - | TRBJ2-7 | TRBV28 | CASSYFTGSYEQYF | TGTGCCAGCAGTTACTTTACAGGCTCCTACGAGCAGTACTTC
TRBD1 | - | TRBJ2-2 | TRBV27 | CASSRGTGGNTGELFF | TGTGCCAGCAGCCGCGGGACAGGGGGTAACACCGGGGAGCTGTTTTTT
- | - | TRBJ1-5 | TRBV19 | CASSIAGSGQPQHF | TGTGCCAGTAGTATAGCCGGGTCCGGGCAGCCCCAGCATTTT
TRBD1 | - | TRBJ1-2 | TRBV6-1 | CASSEDVKGALSYTF | TGTGCCAGCAGTGAAGACGTGAAGGGGGCGCTTTCCTACACCTTC
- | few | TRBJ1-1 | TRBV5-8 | CASSSPQGMNTEAFF | TGTGCCAGCAGCTCTCCACAGGGAATGAACACTGAAGCTTTCTTT
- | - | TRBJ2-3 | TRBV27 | CASSLFALADTQYF | TGTGCCAGCAGTTTATTTGCCTTAGCAGATACGCAGTATTTT
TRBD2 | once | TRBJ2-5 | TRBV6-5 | CASSYSASGGETQYF | TGTGCCAGCAGTTACTCTGCTAGCGGGGGAGAGACCCAGTACTTC
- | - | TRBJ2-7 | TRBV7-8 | CASSHGGVQSPGEQYF | TGTGCCAGCAGTCACGGAGGGGTACAGTCGCCCGGGGAGCAGTACTTC
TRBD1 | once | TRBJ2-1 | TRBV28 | CASSFPTGQGYNEQFF | TGTGCCAGCAGTTTCCCGACAGGACAGGGCTACAATGAGCAGTTCTTC
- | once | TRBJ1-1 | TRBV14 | CASSQDRGNLNTEAFF | TGTGCCAGCAGCCAAGACAGGGGTAATCTGAACACTGAAGCTTTCTTT
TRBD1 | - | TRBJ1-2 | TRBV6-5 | CASSSHKDRLRYGYTF | TGTGCCAGCAGTTCCCATAAGGACAGGTTGCGCTATGGCTACACCTTC
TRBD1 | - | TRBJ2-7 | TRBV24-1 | CATSDPNRGSYEQYF | TGTGCCACCAGTGATCCTAACAGGGGATCCTACGAGCAGTACTTC
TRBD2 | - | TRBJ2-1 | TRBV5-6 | CASSPTGRPLGEQFF | TGTGCCAGCAGCCCTACCGGGAGGCCCCTGGGTGAGCAGTTCTTC
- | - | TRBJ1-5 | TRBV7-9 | CASSFAGHGQPQHF | TGTGCCAGCAGCTTCGCAGGGCACGGTCAGCCCCAGCATTTT
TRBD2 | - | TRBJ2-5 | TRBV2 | CASSRGGRETQYF | TGTGCCAGCAGCCGGGGGGGCCGGGAGACCCAGTACTTC
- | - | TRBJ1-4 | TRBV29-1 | CSAGTLNEKLFF | TGCAGCGCCGGGACTTTGAATGAAAAACTGTTTTTT
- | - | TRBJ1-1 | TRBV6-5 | CASSWGPEAFF | TGTGCCAGCAGTTGGGGCCCAGAAGCTTTCTTT